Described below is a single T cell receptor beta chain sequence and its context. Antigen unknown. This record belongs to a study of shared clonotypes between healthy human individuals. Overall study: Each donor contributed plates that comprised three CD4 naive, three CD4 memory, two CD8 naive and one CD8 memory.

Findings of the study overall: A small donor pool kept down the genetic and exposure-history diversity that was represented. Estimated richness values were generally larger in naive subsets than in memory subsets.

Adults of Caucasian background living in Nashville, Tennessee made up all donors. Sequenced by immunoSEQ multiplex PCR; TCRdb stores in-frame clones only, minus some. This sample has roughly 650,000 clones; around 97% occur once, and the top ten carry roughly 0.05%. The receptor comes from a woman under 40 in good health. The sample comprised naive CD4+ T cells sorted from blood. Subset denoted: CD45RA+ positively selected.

In nucleotides, the CDR3 is TGTGCCAGCTCGGAGCAGGGAGGAGGGTTTGGCTACACCTTC. As protein: CASSEQGGGFGYTF. The chain recombines TRBV2 with TRBJ1-2; D possibly corresponds to TRBD1 (5 bases). The V end lost 8 bases, the J end lost 7 bases, and 20 bases lay between the germline ends. Germline loops: CDR1 SNHLY, CDR2 FYNNEI. The CDR3 is made up of 14 amino acids.